This TCR beta chain was sequenced for a study of blood T cell repertoires in COVID-19. The wider study: Whether acute or convalescent, the COVID-19 samples came from the United States, Italy and Spain. PBMCs, B-cell-depleted T cells, or T cells provided the cDNA or gDNA that made up the material.

The CDR3 spans 14 residues. Trimming left V 4 bases short and J 6 bases short, with 16 bases between. The germline V gene has CDR1 LGHDT and CDR2 YNNKEL (reference sequence). In the original analysis: Amplification of reference gene primers was used by the study to estimate nucleated cell counts. Data came from immunoSEQ multiplex PCR; TCRdb stores just in-frame clones and leaves some out. V, J and clone size were drawn from that table, and D and trimming were deduced from the DNA. The table includes 200,000 to 300,000 clones, 80% to 90% detected once. The source material was peripheral blood. The gene calls are TRBV3-1 (or the pseudogene TRBV3-2) and TRBJ2-7; D is possibly TRBD1 (6 bases). The receptor was derived from a man under 40 with active or convalescent COVID-19. In DNA form, the CDR3 reads TGTGCCAGCAGCCGAGTAACAGGGTATGCCGAGCAGTACTTC. Residues: CASSRVTGYAEQYF.